Sequencing of this T cell receptor (beta chain) was carried out in a study of T cell responses to AZD1222 COVID-19 vaccine. Study-wide results and caveats: Researchers report vaccine-associated CD4 TCRs spanning spike, with dominance at 160-218 and 743-854. Every sample of the repertoires postdated the peak T cell response. Reportedly, nearly half the spike-specific TCRs target unmutated variant regions.

For this clone: The antigen is undetermined.

Pooling of second doses given at about 4 or about 12 weeks was done. Repertoires were generated with immunoSEQ multiplex PCR, while TCRdb's copy carries only in-frame clones and drops some. The repertoire holds approximately 100,000 clones, with 70% to 90% as singletons. The origin of this receptor is an adult who received the AZD1222 COVID-19 vaccine. The specimen comprised peripheral blood, sampled 28 days after the second AZD1222 dose.

CDR3 amino acids: CASSHLLPRGGDYGYTF. CDR3 DNA: TGTGCCAGCAGCCATCTTTTGCCACGAGGGGGTGACTATGGCTACACCTTC. The V and J genes are TRBV3-1 (or the pseudogene TRBV3-2) and TRBJ1-2, with a tentative D call TRBD1 (6 bases). Looked up from germline, CDR1 is LGHDT and CDR2 is YNNKEL (reference sequence). The CDR3 covers 17 residues. V dropped 3 bases and J dropped 3 bases, with 20 bases sitting between them.